This T cell receptor (beta chain) appears in the sequencing data of a study of graft-versus-host responses after intestinal transplantation. Study-wide background: Every recipient had anti-thymocyte globulin induction and around 3 years of tacrolimus plus steroids.

Study-wide points: GvH clones detected in recipient marrow included some appearing first in ileum or blood.

Assay used: immunoSEQ multiplex PCR; TCRdb lists only in-frame clones, some missing. The sample consists of 81,000 or so clones, 90% to 95% of them appearing once. As concerns this clone: The antigen remains unidentified.

Trimming removed 0 bases from V and 3 bases from J, with 5 bases in between. Germline values: CDR1 MNHEY, CDR2 SMNVEV (reference sequence). The length of the CDR3 is 13 residues. The genes are TRBV27 and TRBJ1-2; D unresolved. Sequences were derived from unstimulated CD8+ T cells sorted from spleen or lymph node cells, sampled before transplant. This receptor was identified in a human donor who was the organ donor for an intestinal transplant. CDR3 coding DNA: TGTGCCAGCAGTTTATCGGCGGACTATGGCTACACCTTC. Its translation: CASSLSADYGYTF.